This paragraph covers one T cell receptor beta chain sequence. Its antigen is currently unknown. This sample was included in a study of beta chain features in type 1 diabetes. Overall study results and limits: Compared to healthy donors, patients appeared to have naive, central memory and Treg TCRB repertoires that were more alike.

Isolated RNA was reverse transcribed in full, so expressed TCRB transcripts were sequenced. TCRdb's copy holds only in-frame clones and misses some; the assay was immunoSEQ multiplex PCR. The sample shows fewer than 650,000 clones, around 15% of them seen only once. Germline V gene sequence: CDR1 SGDLS, CDR2 YYNGEE. The CDR3 extends over 14 amino acids. V was pared by 2 bases and J by 4 bases, with 9 bases between. Without exception, sorted populations had purity beyond 95%. The clonotype comes from a man between 18 and 29 years old in good health. The sequenced material came from naive CD4+ T cells from blood. This rearrangement joins TRBV9 to TRBJ2-2, with D possibly matching TRBD2 (6 bases). In nucleotides, the CDR3 is TGTGCCAGCAGCGTCCCCGGGGGCACCGGGGAGCTGTTTTTT. Its translation: CASSVPGGTGELFF.